At least ten counts were recorded for the clone carrying this T cell receptor beta chain. Its specificity is not known. CDR3 size: 15 residues. Per the germline V gene, CDR1 is MNHNS and CDR2 is SASEGT. The V and J ends lost 4 bases and 1 base respectively, with 10 bases between them. The source of the sample is a study of identical twins' blood T cells. Study details: About 6 alpha and six beta libraries together yielded tens of millions of reads.

The study's findings and limits: Even for out-of-frame TCRbeta, twins reportedly shared V gene usage much more than unrelated donors.

Authors' processing steps: Each donor had about 100,000 to nearly 500,000 clonotypes. TCRdb passed the 5' RACE reads through MiXCR, listing each CDR3 protein once. In this record, the V and J calls reflect TCRdb's handling and not the investigators' own analysis. The sample yields hundreds of thousands of distinct CDR3 sequences, about 28% seen once. This chain connects TRBV6-1 to TRBJ2-2, with D tentatively TRBD2 (6 bases). The sample consisted of PBMCs. This sequence was found in a woman between 18 and 55 years old in good health. DNA of the CDR3: TGTGCCAGCAGTGCGCGGGACCTGAACACCGGGGAGCTGTTTTTT. Amino acid sequence: CASSARDLNTGELFF.